These 15 T cell receptor beta chains came from one sample sequenced in a study of blood T cell repertoires in COVID-19. The method was immunoSEQ multiplex PCR; TCRdb's version includes in-frame clones alone and lacks a portion of them. This sample carries a few hundred thousand clones, around 90% of them seen once, and the ten largest clones take around 16%. The sequencing input was PBMCs or T cells enriched from blood (not recorded which). Receptors were obtained from a man aged 25-45 years who had been exposed to COVID-19.

The CDR3 nucleotides are TGCAGTGCTAGTAGGACTAGCGGGTTCCGCTCCTACGAGCAGTACTTC. Protein: CSASRTSGFRSYEQYF. The genes are TRBV20-1 and TRBJ2-7; 11 nucleotides line up with TRBD2. V shed 3 bases, J shed 0 bases, and the junction held 7 bases outside the gene matches. The germline gives CDR1 DFQATT, CDR2 SNEGSKA (reference sequence). This CDR3 is 16 amino acids long.

The chain joins TRBV11-2 to TRBJ2-5; TRBD2 aligns across 12 bases. The CDR3 covers 19 residues. Germline trimming cut 2 bases from V and 0 bases from J; bases unmatched to any gene: 10. In germline, CDR1 is SGHAT, CDR2 FQNNGV. CDR3 amino acids: CASSLLATSGGRYQETQYF. As DNA, the CDR3 is TGTGCCAGCAGCTTATTGGCGACTAGCGGGGGACGATACCAAGAGACCCAGTACTTC.

The rearrangement uses TRBV3-1 (or the pseudogene TRBV3-2) and TRBJ2-7; D uncertain. The CDR3 sequence is 12 residues long. Germline assignment: CDR1 LGHDT and CDR2 YNNKEL (reference sequence). V lost 3 bases and J lost 2, with 5 bases in between. Here the CDR3 DNA reads TGTGCCAGCAGCCAGGCCACCTACGAGCAGTACTTC. Protein: CASSQATYEQYF.

The chain carries TRBV5-1 and TRBJ2-5, with unresolved D. CDR1 is SGHRS and CDR2 is YFSETQ in the germline V gene. The length of the CDR3 is 17 residues. The germline V and J ends were trimmed by 0 bases and 2 bases, with 17 bases remaining between them. This chain's CDR3 is CASSLGVSVAKQETQYF. CDR3 in DNA: TGCGCCAGCAGCTTGGGAGTTTCGGTCGCCAAACAAGAGACCCAGTACTTC.

This clone was observed a single time. The V gene is TRBV7-2, the J gene TRBJ2-3, with 7 bases aligning to TRBD2. Germline-derived CDR1 and CDR2 are SGHTA and FQGNSA. Losses at the gene ends were 1 base for V and 3 bases for J; bases not matched to a gene: 4. CDR3 length: 15 residues. DNA for the CDR3: TGTGCCAGCAGCTTAGTGGGGGGGACTACAGATACGCAGTATTTT. This encodes CASSLVGGTTDTQYF.

The chain has TRBV27 and TRBJ2-7, with 7 positions matching TRBD1. CDR1 and CDR2 (germline): MNHEY, SMNVEV (reference sequence). V gave up 4 bases and J gave up 0 bases; unmatched junction bases: 3. The length of the CDR3 is 14 residues. CDR3 DNA sequence: TGTGCCAGCAGTTCCAGGGGGATCTCCTACGAGCAGTACTTC. This encodes CASSSRGISYEQYF.

The V and J genes are TRBV6-6 and TRBJ2-1; 7 nucleotides match TRBD2. Trimming removed 2 bases from V and 9 bases from J; junction bases left unmatched: 10. The CDR3 has 15 residues. Germline V gives CDR1 MNHNY, CDR2 SVGAGI (reference sequence). The CDR3 loop is CASSYRLGGEGEQFF. The CDR3 region has the DNA TGTGCCAGCAGTTACCGGCTGGGGGGGGAGGGTGAGCAGTTCTTC.

The CDR3 DNA follows: TGCGCCAGCAGTGAGTCGGGCTCCCTAACAGATACGCAGTATTTT. Protein sequence: CASSESGSLTDTQYF. The gene calls are TRBV10-1 and TRBJ2-3; unclear D gene. Looked up from germline, CDR1 is WNHNN and CDR2 is SYGVQD (reference sequence). The CDR3 totals 15 residues. V gave up 0 bases and J gave up 3 bases, with 10 bases separating them.

The chain has TRBV7-9 and TRBJ2-3, with 8 bases that match TRBD2. The V gene's germline CDR1 is SEHNR and CDR2 FQNEAQ (reference sequence). This CDR3 has 18 amino acids. V shed 4 bases and J 2 bases; nucleotides not matched to a gene: 14. CDR3 in amino acids: CASSSPWASGLFTDTQYF. The CDR3 DNA sequence: TGTGCCAGCAGCTCGCCTTGGGCTAGCGGGCTCTTCACAGATACGCAGTATTTT.

As regards this clone: At one of its ends the junction is not consistent with the germline gene, which may arise from a read error. The gene calls are TRBV3-1 (or the pseudogene TRBV3-2) and TRBJ2-5; D perhaps matches TRBD1 (5 bases). The CDR3 is made up of 13 amino acids. Germline CDR1 and CDR2: LGHDT and YNNKEL (reference sequence). The CDR3 reads CASNPNKRNRHDF. In DNA form, the CDR3 reads TGTGCCAGCAACCCAAACAAGAGGAACAGGCACGACTTC.

This clone was observed a single time. This chain joins TRBV3-1 (or the pseudogene TRBV3-2) and TRBJ2-7; D ambiguous. CDR3 size: 12 residues. Trimming left V 4 bases short and J 5 bases short, with 9 bases between. Germline lookup yields CDR1 LGHDT and CDR2 YNNKEL (reference sequence). The CDR3 nucleotides are TGTGCCAGCAGCCTCTTCGTTGACGAGCAGTACTTC. Amino acid sequence: CASSLFVDEQYF.

CDR3 residues: CASSLETGGAQHF. The DNA for the CDR3 is TGTGCCAGCAGCCTAGAGACAGGGGGAGCCCAGCATTTT. The V call is TRBV5-4, the J call TRBJ1-5; 9 bases are shared with TRBD1. The CDR3 sequence is 13 residues long. The V gene end was trimmed by 4 bases and the J gene end by 11 bases; junction bases not matched to a gene: 7. Germline CDR1 reads SGHNT; CDR2 reads YYREEE (reference sequence).

V is TRBV4-1 and J is TRBJ2-5, with D possibly matching TRBD1 (6 bases). Trimming stripped 0 bases from V and 5 bases from J, with 13 bases between. The CDR3 runs 15 residues. From germline, CDR1 is MGHRA and CDR2 YSYEKL. The CDR3 bases are TGCGCCAGCAGCCAAGACAAGACAGGCGGTGAGACCCAGTACTTC. Translation gives CASSQDKTGGETQYF.

J is TRBJ2-3 and V is TRBV7-2; possible D gene TRBD2, 5 bases. Germline V CDR1 and CDR2: SGHTA, FQGNSA. The V gene lost 7 bases and the J gene lost 2 bases, with 16 bases spanning the gap. The CDR3 extends over 15 amino acids. Written as DNA, the CDR3 is TGTGCCAGCACGATGACGGGGAGAACCACAGATACGCAGTATTTT. Residues: CASTMTGRTTDTQYF.

The V call is TRBV5-1, the J call TRBJ2-3; the match to TRBD1 covers 7 bases. J gave up 6 bases and V 0 bases, and 4 bases lay outside the gene matches. The germline V gene encodes CDR1 SGHRS and CDR2 YFSETQ. The CDR3 covers 14 residues. CDR3 sequence reads: CASSLGQGEDTQYF. DNA for the CDR3: TGCGCCAGCAGCTTGGGACAGGGAGAGGATACGCAGTATTTT.